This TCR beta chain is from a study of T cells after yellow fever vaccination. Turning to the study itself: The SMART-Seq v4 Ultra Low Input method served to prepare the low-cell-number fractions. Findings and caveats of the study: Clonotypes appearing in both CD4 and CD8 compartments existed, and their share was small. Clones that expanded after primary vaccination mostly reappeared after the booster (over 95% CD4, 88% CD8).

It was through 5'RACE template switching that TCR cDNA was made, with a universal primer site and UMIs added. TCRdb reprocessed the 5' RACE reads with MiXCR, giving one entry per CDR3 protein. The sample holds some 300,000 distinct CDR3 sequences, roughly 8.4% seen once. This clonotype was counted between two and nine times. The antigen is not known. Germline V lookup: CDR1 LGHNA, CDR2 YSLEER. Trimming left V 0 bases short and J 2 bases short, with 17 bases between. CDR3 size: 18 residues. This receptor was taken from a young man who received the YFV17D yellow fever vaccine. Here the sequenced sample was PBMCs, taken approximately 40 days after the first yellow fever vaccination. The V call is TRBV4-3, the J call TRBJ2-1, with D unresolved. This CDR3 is CASSQEPTRRHTYNEQFF. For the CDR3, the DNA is TGCGCCAGCAGCCAAGAACCGACGCGGCGACATACCTACAATGAGCAGTTCTTC.